Listed below are T cell receptor beta chains from one sample, sequenced in a study of blood T cell repertoires in COVID-19. Only in-frame clones appear in the TCRdb table, and some are missing; sequencing was by immunoSEQ multiplex PCR. The data show roughly 110,000 clones, about 85% seen once. Sequencing was done on a sample of peripheral blood. The origin of the receptors is a middle-aged man with acute or convalescent COVID-19. The CDR3 runs from the conserved cysteine through the conserved F or W.

J	V	CDR3
TRBJ2-3	TRBV7-3	CASSLRAGRDTQYF
TRBJ2-1	TRBV27	CASSPQREPINLYNEQFF
TRBJ2-7	TRBV4-1	CASSRTSGDSYEQYF
TRBJ2-1	TRBV2	CASSERQGIDNEQFF
TRBJ2-1	TRBV7-3	CASSISGTTYNEQFF
TRBJ2-1	TRBV5-1	CASSLTSGGAGNEQFF
TRBJ1-2	TRBV14	CASSLGQGIYGYTF
TRBJ1-1	TRBV2	CASSRTRTEAFF
TRBJ2-7	TRBV13	CASTQGDYEQYF
TRBJ2-7	TRBV19	CASAIAGGSYEQYF
TRBJ2-7	TRBV6-6	CASSLRGGDEQYF
TRBJ1-4	TRBV27	CASSIRRTTGSNEKLFF
TRBJ2-5	TRBV27	CASSLWRGIETQYF
TRBJ2-4	TRBV7-2	CASSATRGFFDIQYF
TRBJ1-3	TRBV4-3	CASSQDGGTGNTIYF
TRBJ1-6	TRBV3-1/TRBV3-2	CASSQGSGTEAPLHF
TRBJ2-3	TRBV7-3	CASSLFAGTDTQYF
TRBJ2-7	TRBV6-1	CASSEALSGYEQYF
TRBJ1-5	TRBV6-2/TRBV6-3	CASSQGQPQHF
TRBJ2-7	TRBV2	CASNLGTAKGYF
TRBJ2-7	TRBV11-1	CASSLGSGGEQYF
TRBJ2-1	TRBV18	CASSPSAGGYNEQFF
TRBJ2-3	TRBV12-5	CASAGLAGDTQYF
TRBJ2-3	TRBV24-1	CATSVLAGSTDTQYF
TRBJ1-1	TRBV21-1	CASSKEKGGTTTEAFF
TRBJ1-1	TRBV7-3	CASSPGQANTEAFF
TRBJ2-3	TRBV9	CASSFGQGSTDTQYF